This T cell receptor beta chain was captured by sequencing in a study of beta chain features in type 1 diabetes. General study points: Within each of all four CD4+ subsets, Type 1 diabetes patients had TCRB CDR3s that were moderately but significantly shorter.

Comments on this clone: Its matching antigen is unknown.

The V end lost 5 bases, the J end lost 2 bases, and 9 bases lay between the germline ends. The CDR3 has 13 amino acids. In germline, CDR1 is SGHTA, CDR2 FQGNSA. Reverse transcribing all isolated RNA meant expressed TCRB transcripts were sequenced. Measured with immunoSEQ multiplex PCR; TCRdb has only the in-frame clones, and not every one. Among a few hundred thousand clones listed, around 21% were seen once. Sample: naive CD4+ T cells from blood. The source is a woman aged 40 to 50 with type 1 diabetes. V and J are TRBV7-2 and TRBJ1-1; the D gene is possibly TRBD1 (5 bases). CDR3: CASSQGRNTEAFF. The CDR3 region has the DNA TGTGCCAGCAGCCAGGGTCGAAACACTGAAGCTTTCTTT.